This TCR beta chain was sequenced during a study of T cell repertoires in cytomegalovirus infection. As for the study in general: Public TCR beta signatures indicated both CMV infection and matching HLA type.

Using its own MiXCR run on the reads, TCRdb lists one record per CDR3 protein. The sample gives roughly 630,000 distinct CDR3 sequences, 20% to 25% of which show up once; around 7.6% is in the top ten. This clonotype was observed a handful of times. This sequence was found in a human donor in good health (CMV status not recorded). Some clones in this sample may be carry-over from other donors' samples. The sample was CD8+ T cells from PBMCs.

For the CDR3, the DNA is TGTGCCAGCAGTTTAGGACTAGCGGGGCCGAGGGAGACCCAGTACTTC. Encoded protein: CASSLGLAGPRETQYF. J is TRBJ2-5 and V is TRBV6-5; TRBD2 matches 12 bases. V shed 4 bases, J shed 5 bases, and the junction held 8 bases outside the gene matches. The CDR3 is made up of 16 amino acids. Germline CDR1 is MNHEY and CDR2 is SVGAGI.